Reported below is one T cell receptor beta chain. Its antigen is not identified. The record originates from a study of OX40 agonist ivuxolimab in advanced cancers. Study-wide context: Ivuxolimab is a fully human IgG2 antibody that activates OX40 (CD134). Study-level findings and limits: Blood T cells, both CD4+ and CD8+, expanded clonally by week 6 at 0.1 to 3.0 mg/kg.

Here immunoSEQ multiplex PCR was the method, and the copy in TCRdb shows in-frame clones only, minus some. The sample contains under 80,000 clones, around 85% of which appear only once. The sequence was obtained from an adult with an advanced solid tumor such as melanoma, head and neck, liver or kidney cancer. This specimen consisted of CD4+ or CD8+ T cells sorted from blood, obtained in a trial of the OX40 agonist ivuxolimab.

CDR3 bases: TGTGCCAGCAGCTTTTTAGCGGGGGGCACAGATACGCAGTATTTT. It specifies CASSFLAGGTDTQYF. The chain has TRBV7-3 and TRBJ2-3; the match to TRBD2 covers 9 bases. The V segment lost 3 bases and the J segment 1 base; nucleotides outside the gene matches: 2. The CDR3 spans 15 residues. Germline V CDR1 and CDR2: SGHTA, FQGTGA.